The 9 T cell receptor beta chains in this list originate from one sample, sequenced in a study of ipilimumab plus nivolumab after autologous stem cell transplantation. Produced via immunoSEQ multiplex PCR; TCRdb's table is partial and in-frame only. Here the sample spans 15,000 to 20,000 clones, under 85% being singletons. The sample was PBMCs, taken in a trial of ipilimumab plus nivolumab as post-transplant consolidation. The origin of the receptors is a male donor with diffuse large B-cell lymphoma.

The chain employs TRBV12-5 and TRBJ2-6; 11 positions match TRBD2. This CDR3 has 17 amino acids. CDR1 and CDR2 from the germline V gene are LGHNT and FRNRAP. With V trimmed by 1 base and J by 3 bases, 2 bases remained unmatched. The CDR3 DNA reads TGTGCTAGTGGTTTGGGGACTAGCGGGTTTGGGGCCAACGTCCTGACTTTC. It codes for CASGLGTSGFGANVLTF.

The chain carries TRBV4-1 and TRBJ2-7; unclear D gene. The CDR3 runs 14 residues. Per germline, CDR1 MGHRA and CDR2 YSYEKL. The V and J ends lost 1 base and 0 bases respectively, with 7 bases between them. The CDR3 is CASSQVGSSYEQYF. The CDR3 DNA is TGCGCCAGCAGCCAAGTGGGCAGCTCCTACGAGCAGTACTTC.

This clone showed up just a few times. The CDR3 reads CASSQGEGLAGIGETQYF. The CDR3 DNA reads TGTGCCAGCAGCCAAGGGGAGGGACTAGCGGGGATCGGAGAGACCCAGTACTTC. The chain has TRBV4-2 and TRBJ2-5; 13 bases fit TRBD2. V shed 1 base, J shed 4 bases, and the junction held 9 bases outside the gene matches. This CDR3 contains 18 residues. Germline-derived CDR1 and CDR2 are LGHNA and YNFKEQ.

In its sample, this clone was seen once. This chain links TRBV7-9 with TRBJ2-2, with D tentatively TRBD2 (6 bases). This CDR3 region has 14 residues. V lost 6 bases and J 10 bases, leaving 18 bases between the germline ends. Looked up from germline, CDR1 is SEHNR and CDR2 is FQNEAQ (reference sequence). DNA of the CDR3: TGTGCCAGCAGGGGGGGTCTACAAGCCGAGGAGCTGTTTTTT. This sequence encodes CASRGGLQAEELFF.

This clone came up a few times. The genes are TRBV9 and TRBJ1-2; D remains ambiguous. CDR3 length: 14 residues. V was trimmed by 3 bases and J by 3 bases, leaving 12 bases between them. Germline V gives CDR1 SGDLS, CDR2 YYNGEE. The CDR3 DNA is TGTGCCAGCAGCGCCACCTCCGACTACTATGGCTACACCTTC. It translates to CASSATSDYYGYTF.

This clone was counted a single time. V is TRBV27 and J is TRBJ2-7; possible D gene TRBD1, 5 bases. Germline assignment: CDR1 MNHEY and CDR2 SMNVEV (reference sequence). Between the trimmed V and J ends, which lost 3 bases and 1 base, there was a span of 16 bases. The CDR3 length is 16 residues. The CDR3 nucleotides read TGTGCCAGCAGTTTTTTTCCAAGTCCAGGGTCCTACGAGCAGTACTTC. Residues: CASSFFPSPGSYEQYF.

The chain combines TRBV6-1 with TRBJ2-3; no clear D. The CDR3 runs to 14 residues. CDR1 and CDR2 (germline): MNHNS, SASEGT. The ends were cut back, 7 bases at V and 6 bases at J, with 17 bases in the middle. CDR3 amino acids: CASTQDHLGDTQYF. The CDR3 DNA sequence: TGTGCCAGCACCCAAGACCACCTCGGGGATACGCAGTATTTT.

This clone was picked up a small number of times. V and J are TRBV7-9 and TRBJ2-7; 10 positions match TRBD2. CDR1 and CDR2 (germline): SEHNR, FQNEAQ (reference sequence). This CDR3 spans 16 amino acids. The V gene end was trimmed by 5 bases and the J gene end by 1 base; junction bases not matched to a gene: 8. CDR3: CASSLLVAGGSYEQYF. Here the CDR3 DNA reads TGTGCCAGCAGCCTCTTGGTAGCGGGGGGTTCCTACGAGCAGTACTTC.

By sample fraction, this clone is medium-sized. V and J are TRBV7-9 and TRBJ1-3; D is uncertain. The CDR3 runs 14 residues. V lost 1 base and J 4 bases, leaving 8 bases between the germline ends. Germline V gene lookup returns CDR1 SEHNR and CDR2 FQNEAQ (reference sequence). CDR3 DNA: TGTGCCAGCAGCTTAGGGCCGGGAGGAAACACCATATATTTT. This codes for CASSLGPGGNTIYF. Full variable domain (outside the CDR3, taken from reference TRBV7-9 and TRBJ1-3): DTGVSQNPRHKITKRGQNVTFRCDPISEHNRLYWYRQTLGQGPEFLTYFQNEAQLEKSRLLSDRFSAERPKGSFSTLEIQRTEQGDSAMYLCASSLGPGGNTIYFGEGSWLTVV.